A selection of T cell receptor beta chains follows, all from one sample in a study of blood T cell repertoires in COVID-19. TCRdb's copy holds only in-frame clones and misses some; the assay was immunoSEQ multiplex PCR. Of under 250,000 clones listed, around 81% are singletons. Sequenced: peripheral blood. These receptors all come from a woman aged 30 to 39 who had recovered from COVID-19. Each CDR3 is given with its conserved first and last residue.

V gene	J gene	CDR3 protein
TRBV3-1/TRBV3-2	TRBJ1-2	CASSQVPGTVYGYTF
TRBV10-3	TRBJ1-2	CAISPGGQGTGYTF
TRBV10-2	TRBJ1-6	CASSESPSPLHF
TRBV3-1/TRBV3-2	TRBJ1-4	CASSPRRVNLRTNEKLFF
TRBV28	TRBJ1-3	CASSLSGDPFGNTIYF
TRBV27	TRBJ1-1	CASSTGNTEAFF
TRBV28	TRBJ2-1	CASTGTSGSNEQFF
TRBV11-2	TRBJ1-1	CASSLPGQGTEAFF
TRBV7-3	TRBJ1-4	CASSLNGGVGEKLFF
TRBV15	TRBJ2-7	CATSREGLVHEQYF
TRBV11-2	TRBJ1-5	CASSLGQGYSNQPQHF
TRBV2	TRBJ2-2	CASRGPLWGSRSTGELFF
TRBV30	TRBJ1-5	CAWSGGGNQPQHF